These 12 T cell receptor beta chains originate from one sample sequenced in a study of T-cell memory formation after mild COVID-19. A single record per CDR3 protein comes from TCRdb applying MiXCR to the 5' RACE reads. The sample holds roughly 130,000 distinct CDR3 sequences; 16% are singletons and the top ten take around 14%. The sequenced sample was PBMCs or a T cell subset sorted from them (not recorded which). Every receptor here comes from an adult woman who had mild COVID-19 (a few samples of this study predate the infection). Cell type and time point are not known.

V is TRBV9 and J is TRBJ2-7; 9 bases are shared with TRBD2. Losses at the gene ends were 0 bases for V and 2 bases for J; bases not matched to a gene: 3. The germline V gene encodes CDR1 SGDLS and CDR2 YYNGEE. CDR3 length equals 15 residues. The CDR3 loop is CASSVEASGAYEQYF. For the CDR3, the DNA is TGTGCCAGCAGCGTAGAGGCTAGCGGGGCCTACGAGCAGTACTTC.

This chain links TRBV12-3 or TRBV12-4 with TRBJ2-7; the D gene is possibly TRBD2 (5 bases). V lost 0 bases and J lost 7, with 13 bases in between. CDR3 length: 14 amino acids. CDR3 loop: CASSLADLTGEQYF. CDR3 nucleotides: TGTGCCAGCAGTTTAGCGGACTTGACTGGGGAGCAGTACTTC.

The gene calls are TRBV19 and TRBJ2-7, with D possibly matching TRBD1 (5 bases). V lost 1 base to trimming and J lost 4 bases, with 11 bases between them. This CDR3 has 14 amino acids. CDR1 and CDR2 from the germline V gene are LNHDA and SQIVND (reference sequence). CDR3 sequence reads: CASSIVGDSYEQYF. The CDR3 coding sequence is TGTGCCAGTAGTATAGTCGGCGACAGTTACGAGCAGTACTTC.

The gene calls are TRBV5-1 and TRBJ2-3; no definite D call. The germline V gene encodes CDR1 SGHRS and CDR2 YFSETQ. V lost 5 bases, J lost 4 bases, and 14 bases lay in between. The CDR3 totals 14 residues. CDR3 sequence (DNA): TGCGCCAGCAGTCCCAGTTCTCGCCCAGATACGCAGTATTTT. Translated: CASSPSSRPDTQYF.

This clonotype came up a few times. Written as DNA, the CDR3 is TGTGCCAGCAGCCCGACTAGCGGGATCCTCAATGAGCAGTTCTTC. Translating gives CASSPTSGILNEQFF. The V call is TRBV11-2, the J call TRBJ2-1; 11 bases agree with TRBD2. CDR1 is SGHAT and CDR2 is FQNNGV in the germline V gene. This CDR3 is 15 amino acids long. V lost 5 bases and J lost 6; bases outside the gene matches: 6.

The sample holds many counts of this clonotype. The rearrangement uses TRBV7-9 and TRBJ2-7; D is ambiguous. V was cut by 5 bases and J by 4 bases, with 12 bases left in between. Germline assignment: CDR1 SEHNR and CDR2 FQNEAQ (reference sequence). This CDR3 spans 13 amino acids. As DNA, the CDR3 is TGTGCCAGCAGCCCCTCTGGCGATTACGAGCAGTACTTC. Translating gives CASSPSGDYEQYF.

The CDR3 DNA sequence: TGTGCCAGCAGCGCTCCGGGACAAGAGACCCAGTACTTC. Protein: CASSAPGQETQYF. This chain uses TRBV9 with TRBJ2-5; tentative D call: TRBD2 (5 bases). V was pared by 3 bases and J by 2 bases, with 8 bases between. CDR1 is SGDLS and CDR2 is YYNGEE in the germline V gene. The CDR3 spans 13 residues.

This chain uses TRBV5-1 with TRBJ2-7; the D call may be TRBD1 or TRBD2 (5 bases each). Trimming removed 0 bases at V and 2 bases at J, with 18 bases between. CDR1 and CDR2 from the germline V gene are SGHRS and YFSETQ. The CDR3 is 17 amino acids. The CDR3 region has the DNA TGCGCCAGCAGCTTGGCGGGACCGCTAACCCATACCTACGAGCAGTACTTC. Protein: CASSLAGPLTHTYEQYF.

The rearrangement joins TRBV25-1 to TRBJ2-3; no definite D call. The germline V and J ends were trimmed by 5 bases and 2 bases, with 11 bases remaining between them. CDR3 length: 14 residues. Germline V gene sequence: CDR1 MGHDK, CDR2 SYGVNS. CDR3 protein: CASSSGPATDTQYF. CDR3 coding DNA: TGTGCCAGCAGTTCCGGGCCGGCCACAGATACGCAGTATTTT.

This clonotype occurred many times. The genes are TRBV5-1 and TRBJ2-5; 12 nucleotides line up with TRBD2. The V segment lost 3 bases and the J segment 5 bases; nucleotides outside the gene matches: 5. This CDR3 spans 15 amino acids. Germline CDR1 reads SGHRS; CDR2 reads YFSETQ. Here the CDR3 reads CASSSLAGGPETQYF. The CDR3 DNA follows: TGCGCCAGCAGCTCACTAGCGGGGGGCCCTGAGACCCAGTACTTC.

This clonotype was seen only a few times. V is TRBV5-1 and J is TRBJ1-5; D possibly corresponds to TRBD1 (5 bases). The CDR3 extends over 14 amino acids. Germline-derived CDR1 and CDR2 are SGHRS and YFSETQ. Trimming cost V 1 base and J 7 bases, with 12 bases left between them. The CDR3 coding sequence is TGCGCCAGCAGCTTGACAGGAAGGGGCCAGCCCCAGCATTTT. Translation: CASSLTGRGQPQHF.

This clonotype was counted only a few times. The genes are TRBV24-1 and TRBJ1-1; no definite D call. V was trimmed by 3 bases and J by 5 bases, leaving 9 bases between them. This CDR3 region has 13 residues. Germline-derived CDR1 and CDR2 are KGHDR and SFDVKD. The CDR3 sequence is CATSDRERTEAFF. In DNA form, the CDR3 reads TGTGCCACCAGTGATCGGGAGAGGACTGAAGCTTTCTTT.